This entry concerns a single T cell receptor (beta chain). What it recognizes is unknown. These data are taken from a study of T cell responses to AZD1222 COVID-19 vaccine. Overall study findings and caveats: Among the donors, most were white British and more were female, and clonal diversity was possibly underestimated. After two AZD1222 doses, spike-specific TCR breadth and depth rose versus day 0. AZD1222 recipients seropositive at baseline numbered only 5 or 6. Variant regions that are unmutated are reportedly the target of nearly half of spike-specific TCRs.

The V segment lost 5 bases and the J segment 8 bases; nucleotides outside the gene matches: 18. Germline CDR1 is SNHLY and CDR2 is FYNNEI. The CDR3 runs 18 residues. The repertoire was sequenced with immunoSEQ multiplex PCR; TCRdb's copy has only in-frame clones and lacks some. This sample has 120,000 or so clones; 75% to 95% occur once, and the top ten carry roughly 7%. Sequences were derived from peripheral blood, sampled on day 0 of AZD1222 vaccination. The source of this sequence is an adult in good health. The chain couples TRBV2 to TRBJ1-4; 9 positions agree with TRBD1. The CDR3 nucleotides are TGTGCCAGCAGTTGGGCGAGGGACAGGGAATCGTCGCACGAAAAACTGTTTTTT. Amino acid sequence: CASSWARDRESSHEKLFF.